The present TCR beta chain was sequenced within a study of T cells expressing NK-cell markers. The wider study: Seven of the eight sequenced donors were classified as HCMV-seropositive, and one was classified as seronegative. General study findings and limits: It is unclear if expanded NKG2C-expressing clones target HCMV antigens.

In the case of this clonotype: The antigen is undetermined.

Reanalyzing the 5' RACE reads, TCRdb keeps one entry per CDR3 protein, without DNA. This listing includes 550,000 or so distinct CDR3 sequences. The CDR3 has 13 amino acids. The germline CDR1 and CDR2 sequences are LGHNA and YNFKEQ. The source of this sequence is a man in his late teens or twenties in good health. The chain carries TRBV4-2 and TRBJ2-2; the TRBD2 assignment by TCRdb is unverifiable without DNA. Sequencing input: blood T cells: a sorted CD56 or NKG2C T cell subset, CD4+ or CD8+ T cells, or bulk PBMC T cells (not recorded which). CDR3: CATLEGPTGELFF.